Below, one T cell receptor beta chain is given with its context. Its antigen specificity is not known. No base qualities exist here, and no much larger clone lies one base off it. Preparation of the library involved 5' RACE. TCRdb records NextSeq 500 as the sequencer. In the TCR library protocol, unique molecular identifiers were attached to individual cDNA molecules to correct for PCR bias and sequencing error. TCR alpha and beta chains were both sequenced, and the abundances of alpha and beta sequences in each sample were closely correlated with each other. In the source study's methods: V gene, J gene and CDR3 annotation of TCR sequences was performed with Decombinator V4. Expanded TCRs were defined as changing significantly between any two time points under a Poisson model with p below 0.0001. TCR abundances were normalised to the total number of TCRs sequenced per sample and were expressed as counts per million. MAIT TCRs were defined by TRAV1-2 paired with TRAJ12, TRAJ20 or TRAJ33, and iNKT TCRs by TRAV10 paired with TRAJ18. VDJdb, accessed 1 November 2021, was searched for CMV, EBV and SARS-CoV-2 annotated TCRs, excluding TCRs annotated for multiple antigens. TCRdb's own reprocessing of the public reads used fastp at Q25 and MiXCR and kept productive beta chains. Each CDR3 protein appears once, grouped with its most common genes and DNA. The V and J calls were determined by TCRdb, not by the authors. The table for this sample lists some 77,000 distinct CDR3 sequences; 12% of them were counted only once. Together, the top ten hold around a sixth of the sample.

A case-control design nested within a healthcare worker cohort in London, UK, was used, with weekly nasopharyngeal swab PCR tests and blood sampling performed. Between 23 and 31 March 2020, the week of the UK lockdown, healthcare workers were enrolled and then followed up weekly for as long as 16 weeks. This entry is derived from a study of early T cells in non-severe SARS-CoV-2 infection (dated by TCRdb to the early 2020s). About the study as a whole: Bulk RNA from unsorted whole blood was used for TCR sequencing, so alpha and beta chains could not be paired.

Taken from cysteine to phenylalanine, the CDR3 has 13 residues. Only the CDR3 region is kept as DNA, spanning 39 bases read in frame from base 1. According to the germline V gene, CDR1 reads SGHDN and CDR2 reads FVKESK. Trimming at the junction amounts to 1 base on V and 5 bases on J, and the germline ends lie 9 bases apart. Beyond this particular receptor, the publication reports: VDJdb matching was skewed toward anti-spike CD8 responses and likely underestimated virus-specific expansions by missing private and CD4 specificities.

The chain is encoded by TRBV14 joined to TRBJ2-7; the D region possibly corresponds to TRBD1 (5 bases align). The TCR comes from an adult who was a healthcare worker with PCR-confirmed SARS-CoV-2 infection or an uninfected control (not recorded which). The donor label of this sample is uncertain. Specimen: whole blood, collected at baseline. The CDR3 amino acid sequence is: CASSQGQGNEQYF. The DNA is TGTGCCAGCAGCCAAGGGCAGGGCAACGAGCAGTACTTC.